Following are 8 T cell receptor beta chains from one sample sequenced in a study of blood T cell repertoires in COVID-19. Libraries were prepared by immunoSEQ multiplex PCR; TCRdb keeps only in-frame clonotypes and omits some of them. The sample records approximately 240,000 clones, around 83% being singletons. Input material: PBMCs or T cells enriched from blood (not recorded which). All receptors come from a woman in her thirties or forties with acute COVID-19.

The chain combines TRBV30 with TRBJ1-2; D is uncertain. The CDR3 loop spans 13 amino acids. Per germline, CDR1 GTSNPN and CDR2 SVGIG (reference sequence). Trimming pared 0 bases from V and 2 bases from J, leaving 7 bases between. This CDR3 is CAWSVEQNYGYTF. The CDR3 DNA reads TGTGCCTGGAGTGTAGAACAGAACTATGGCTACACCTTC.

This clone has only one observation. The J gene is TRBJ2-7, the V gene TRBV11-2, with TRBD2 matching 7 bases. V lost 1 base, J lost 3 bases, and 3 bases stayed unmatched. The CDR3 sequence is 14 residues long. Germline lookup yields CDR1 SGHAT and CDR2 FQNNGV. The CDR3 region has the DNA TGTGCCAGCAGCTTAGGGGGCGGGGGCTACGAGCAGTACTTC. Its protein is CASSLGGGGYEQYF.

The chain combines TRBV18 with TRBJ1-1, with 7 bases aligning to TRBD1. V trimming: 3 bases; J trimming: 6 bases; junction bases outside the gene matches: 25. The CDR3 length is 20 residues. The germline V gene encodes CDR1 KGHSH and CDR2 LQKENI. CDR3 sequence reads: CASSPPGTGTATLSYSEAFF. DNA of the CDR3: TGTGCCAGCTCACCCCCCGGGACGGGGACAGCGACACTTAGTTACTCTGAAGCTTTCTTT.

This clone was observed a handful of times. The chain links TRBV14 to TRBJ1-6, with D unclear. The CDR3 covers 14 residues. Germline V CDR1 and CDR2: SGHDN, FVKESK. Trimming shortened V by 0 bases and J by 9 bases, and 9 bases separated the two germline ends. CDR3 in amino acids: CASSQEPRGSPLHF. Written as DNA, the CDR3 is TGTGCCAGCAGCCAAGAGCCGCGCGGTTCACCCCTCCACTTT.

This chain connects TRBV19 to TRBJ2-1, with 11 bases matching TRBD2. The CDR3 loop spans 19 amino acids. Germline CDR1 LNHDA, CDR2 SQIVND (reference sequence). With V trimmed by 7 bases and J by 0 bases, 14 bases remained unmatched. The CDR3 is CASKVSASGGSSSYNEQFF. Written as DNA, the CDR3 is TGTGCCAGTAAAGTTTCGGCTAGCGGGGGGTCGAGCTCCTACAATGAGCAGTTCTTC.

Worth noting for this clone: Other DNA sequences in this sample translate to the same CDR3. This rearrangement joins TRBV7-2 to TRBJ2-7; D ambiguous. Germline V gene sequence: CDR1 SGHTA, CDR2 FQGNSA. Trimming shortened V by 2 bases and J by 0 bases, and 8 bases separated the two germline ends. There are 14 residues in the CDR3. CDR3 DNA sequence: TGTGCCAGCAGCTTATCCCACAGCTCCTACGAGCAGTACTTC. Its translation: CASSLSHSSYEQYF.

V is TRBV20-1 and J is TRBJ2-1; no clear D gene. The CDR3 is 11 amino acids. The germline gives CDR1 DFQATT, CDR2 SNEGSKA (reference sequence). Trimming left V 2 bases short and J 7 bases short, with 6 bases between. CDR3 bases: TGCAGTGCTAGATGGGCGAATGAGCAGTTCTTC. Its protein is CSARWANEQFF.

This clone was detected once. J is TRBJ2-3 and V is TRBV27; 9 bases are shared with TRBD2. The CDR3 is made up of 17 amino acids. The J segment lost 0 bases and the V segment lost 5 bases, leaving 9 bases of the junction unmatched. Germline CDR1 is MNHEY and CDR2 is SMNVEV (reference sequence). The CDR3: CASSLGLAQVSTDTQYF. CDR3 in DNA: TGTGCCAGCAGTCTGGGACTAGCACAAGTTAGCACAGATACGCAGTATTTT.